This TCR beta chain was found in a study of T-cell memory formation after mild COVID-19. This CDR3 contains 14 residues. Deletions cut 3 bases from V and 4 bases from J, with 13 bases between. Germline CDR1 reads DFQATT; CDR2 reads SNEGSKA (reference sequence). The sample holds a few counts of this clonotype. The antigen remains unidentified. It was 5'RACE with constant-segment primers that produced the TCR alpha and TCR beta cDNA libraries, which carried sample barcodes and UMIs. One entry per CDR3 protein, called by TCRdb with MiXCR from the 5' RACE reads. Here the sample spans approximately 350,000 distinct CDR3 sequences, 10% to 15% being singletons. Broader study findings: Pre-infection memory held some responding clones, suggesting pre-existing cross-reactive T cells responded. CD4+ clones that contracted lay mainly in CM and EM; CD8+ ones lay in EMRA.

This sequence originates from a man between 18 and 29 years old who had mild COVID-19 (a few samples of this study predate the infection). Cell type and time point are not known. The genes are TRBV20-1 and TRBJ2-1; D gene unclear. The sample comprised PBMCs or a T cell subset sorted from them (not recorded which). DNA for the CDR3: TGCAGTGCTAGCCACCCGACACTGTACAATGAGCAGTTCTTC. It encodes CSASHPTLYNEQFF.